The 3 T cell receptor beta chains in this list originate from one sample, sequenced in a study of early T cells in non-severe SARS-CoV-2 infection. TCRdb re-called the 5' RACE reads through MiXCR, storing one row per CDR3 protein. The sample includes fewer than 35,000 distinct CDR3 sequences, around 5% of them seen just once. The sample comprised whole blood. Every receptor here comes from an adult who was a healthcare worker with PCR-confirmed SARS-CoV-2 infection or an uninfected control (not recorded which).

The rearrangement links TRBV12-3 or TRBV12-4 to TRBJ1-6; 9 bases agree with TRBD1. V shed 0 bases and J 8 bases; nucleotides not matched to a gene: 2. The CDR3 is 15 residues long. For the CDR3, the DNA is TGTGCCAGCAGTTTAGCGACAGGGGGTTATTCACCCCTCCACTTT. Amino acid sequence: CASSLATGGYSPLHF.

This clonotype was observed a few times. V and J are TRBV6-5 and TRBJ2-2; D might be TRBD2 (7 bases). Germline V gene lookup returns CDR1 MNHEY and CDR2 SVGAGI. Trimming pared 6 bases from V and 3 bases from J, leaving 14 bases between. The CDR3 loop spans 15 amino acids. Here the CDR3 reads CASRAGGLDTGELFF. The CDR3 DNA reads TGTGCCAGCAGGGCCGGGGGGCTAGACACCGGGGAGCTGTTTTTT.

This clonotype was picked up many times. The rearrangement joins TRBV20-1 to TRBJ1-4, with D hard to call. The V end lost 5 bases, the J end lost 10 bases, and 11 bases lay between the germline ends. The CDR3 has 11 residues. From germline, CDR1 is DFQATT and CDR2 SNEGSKA (reference sequence). CDR3 DNA: TGCAGTGCTGTTTCGGATCTAAAACTGTTTTTT. Its translation: CSAVSDLKLFF.